This TCR beta chain was sequenced in a study of blood T cell repertoires in COVID-19. On the study more broadly: Sample material is recorded as cDNA or gDNA derived from T cells, B-cell-depleted T cells, or PBMCs.

Germline lookup yields CDR1 SEHNR and CDR2 FQNEAQ (reference sequence). This CDR3 is built from 13 residues. Trimming stripped 2 bases from V and 8 bases from J, with 12 bases between. As processed by the authors: Using reference gene primer amplification, nucleated cell counts were estimated. Measured with immunoSEQ multiplex PCR; TCRdb has only the in-frame clones, and not every one. V, J and clone size derive from that table, while D and trimming were established from the DNA sequence. Altogether roughly 100,000 clones are present, roughly three quarters being singletons, with the ten largest covering around a tenth.

The V gene is TRBV7-9, the J gene TRBJ1-2; D gene unclear. Sequenced input: peripheral blood. This receptor was obtained from an elderly woman with acute or convalescent COVID-19. CDR3 sequence reads: CASSLRDTAGYTF. The CDR3 DNA reads TGTGCCAGCAGCTTACGGGATACCGCGGGCTACACCTTC.